The clone carrying this TCR beta chain was counted a few times. The target antigen is unknown. This sample was included in a study of CD8 T cells in ankylosing spondylitis. Study outcomes and limitations: Previous work reported some of these motif variants in the synovial fluid and blood of reactive arthritis. Reportedly, disease-linked clones are significantly enriched in ankylosing spondylitis patients' matched synovial fluid. A TCR beta motif of under 10 highly homologous variants appeared characteristic of ankylosing spondylitis blood.

The germline V gene encodes CDR1 DFQATT and CDR2 SNEGSKA (reference sequence). The CDR3 totals 13 residues. Trimming removed 4 bases at V and 7 bases at J, with 14 bases between. Each TCR beta library was made by quantitative 5'-RACE that incorporated molecular barcodes. TCRdb re-derived calls from the 5' RACE reads in MiXCR, one entry per CDR3 protein. The repertoire consists of fewer than 400,000 distinct CDR3 sequences, with around 24% occurring once and the leading ten covering about 16%. This chain joins TRBV20-1 and TRBJ2-1; D is undetermined. The receptor was isolated from a male donor with ankylosing spondylitis. Sequencing input: blood, either unsorted or a sorted T cell fraction (not recorded which). The DNA for the CDR3 is TGCAGTGCTATGCGCGGATGGGGAAATGAGCAGTTCTTC. Residues: CSAMRGWGNEQFF.